Reported below is one T cell receptor beta chain. Its cognate antigen is unknown. The length of the CDR3 is 14 residues. Looked up from germline, CDR1 is LNHDA and CDR2 is SQIVND (reference sequence). The V and J ends lost 2 bases and 3 bases respectively, with 11 bases between them. The sample originates from a study of Ad26.COV2.S vaccination and SARS-CoV-2 variants. Findings and caveats of the study: Vaccine recipients had higher spike-specific TCR breadth than placebo recipients. Analyses that measured TCR breadth and depth may have underestimated total T cell responses. Vaccinees reportedly had broad spike-specific CD8+ and CD4+ T cell responses.

Sample treatment: around 19 received Ad26.COV2.S at low or high dose, single or two shots; 5 received placebo; per-sample allocation not given. It was on day 63 after the first vaccine or placebo injection that samples were taken. Immunization relied on an Ad26 vector, which expressed Wuhan-strain SARS-CoV-2 spike. Method: immunoSEQ multiplex PCR; TCRdb's copy keeps in-frame clones and lacks some. Here the sample spans about 480,000 clones, around 85% being singletons. This TCR came from a person aged 18-65 years who received the Ad26.COV2.S COVID-19 vaccine or a placebo. This chain links TRBV19 with TRBJ2-7; D might be TRBD1 (5 bases). Sequencing used peripheral blood, obtained in a trial of Ad26.COV2.S vaccine versus placebo. CDR3 residues: CASSISSGYYEQYF. In DNA, the CDR3 is TGTGCCAGTAGTATATCTTCAGGGTACTACGAGCAGTACTTC.